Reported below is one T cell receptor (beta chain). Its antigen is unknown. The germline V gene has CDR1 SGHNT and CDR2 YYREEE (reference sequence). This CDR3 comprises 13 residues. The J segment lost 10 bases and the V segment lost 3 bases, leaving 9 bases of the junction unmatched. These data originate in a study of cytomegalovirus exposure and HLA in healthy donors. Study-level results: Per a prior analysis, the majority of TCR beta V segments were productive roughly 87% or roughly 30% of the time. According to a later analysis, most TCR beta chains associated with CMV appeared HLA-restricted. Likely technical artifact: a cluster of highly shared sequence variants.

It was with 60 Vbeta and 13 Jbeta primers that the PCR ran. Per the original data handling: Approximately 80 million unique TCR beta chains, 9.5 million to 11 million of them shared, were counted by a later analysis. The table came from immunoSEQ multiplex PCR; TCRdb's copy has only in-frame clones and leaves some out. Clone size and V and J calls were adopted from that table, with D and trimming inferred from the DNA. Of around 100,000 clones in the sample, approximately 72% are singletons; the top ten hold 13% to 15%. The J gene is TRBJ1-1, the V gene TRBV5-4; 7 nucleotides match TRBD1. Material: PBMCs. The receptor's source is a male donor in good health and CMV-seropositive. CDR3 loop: CASSSTGIRGAFF. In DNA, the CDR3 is TGTGCCAGCAGCTCGACAGGGATACGTGGAGCTTTCTTT.